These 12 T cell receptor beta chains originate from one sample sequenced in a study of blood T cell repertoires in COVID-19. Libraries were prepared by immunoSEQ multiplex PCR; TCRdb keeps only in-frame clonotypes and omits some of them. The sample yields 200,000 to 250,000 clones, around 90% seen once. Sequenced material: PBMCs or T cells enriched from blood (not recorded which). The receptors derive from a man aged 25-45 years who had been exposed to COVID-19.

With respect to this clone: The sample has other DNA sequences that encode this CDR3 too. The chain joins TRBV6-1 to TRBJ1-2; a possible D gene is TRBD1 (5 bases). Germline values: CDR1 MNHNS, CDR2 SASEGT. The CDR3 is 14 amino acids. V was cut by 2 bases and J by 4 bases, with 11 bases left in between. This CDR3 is CASSEIGGTYGYTF. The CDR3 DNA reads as TGTGCCAGCAGTGAAATCGGGGGGACCTATGGCTACACCTTC.

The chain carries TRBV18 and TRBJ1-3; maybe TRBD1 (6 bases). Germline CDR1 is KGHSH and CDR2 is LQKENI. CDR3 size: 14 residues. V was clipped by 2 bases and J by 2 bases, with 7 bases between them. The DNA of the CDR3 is TGTGCCAGCTCACCAGACAGGCCTGGAAACACCATATATTTT. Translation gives CASSPDRPGNTIYF.

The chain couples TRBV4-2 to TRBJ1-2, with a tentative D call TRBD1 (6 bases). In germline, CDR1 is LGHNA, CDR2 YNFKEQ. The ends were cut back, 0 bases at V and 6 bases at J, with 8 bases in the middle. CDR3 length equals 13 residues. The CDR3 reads CASSQEGGNGYTF. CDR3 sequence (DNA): TGTGCCAGCAGCCAAGAAGGGGGTAATGGCTACACCTTC.

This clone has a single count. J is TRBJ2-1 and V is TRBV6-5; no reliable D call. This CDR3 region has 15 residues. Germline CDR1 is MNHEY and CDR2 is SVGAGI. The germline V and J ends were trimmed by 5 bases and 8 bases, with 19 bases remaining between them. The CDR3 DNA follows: TGTGCCAGCAGTCCGAAATGGGCCCGCCCCCATGAGCAGTTCTTC. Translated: CASSPKWARPHEQFF.

For the CDR3, the DNA is TGTGCCAGCAGCGTGGATCCCACCGGGGGCGAGCAGTACTTC. This gives the protein CASSVDPTGGEQYF. The chain couples TRBV9 to TRBJ2-7; the D gene is possibly TRBD2 (6 bases). Deletions cut 2 bases from V and 6 bases from J, with 15 bases between. This CDR3 has 14 residues. Germline V gene sequence: CDR1 SGDLS, CDR2 YYNGEE.

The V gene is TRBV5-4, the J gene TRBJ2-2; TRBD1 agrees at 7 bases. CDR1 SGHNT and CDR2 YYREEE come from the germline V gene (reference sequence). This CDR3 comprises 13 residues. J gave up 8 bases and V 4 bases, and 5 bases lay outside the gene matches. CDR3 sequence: CASSPRQGGELFF. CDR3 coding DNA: TGTGCCAGCAGCCCCAGACAGGGAGGGGAGCTGTTTTTT. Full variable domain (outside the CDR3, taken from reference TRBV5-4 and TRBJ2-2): ETGVTQSPTHLIKTRGQQVTLRCSSQSGHNTVSWYQQALGQGPQFIFQYYREEENGRGNFPPRFSGLQFPNYSSELNVNALELDDSALYLCASSPRQGGELFFGEGSRLTVL.

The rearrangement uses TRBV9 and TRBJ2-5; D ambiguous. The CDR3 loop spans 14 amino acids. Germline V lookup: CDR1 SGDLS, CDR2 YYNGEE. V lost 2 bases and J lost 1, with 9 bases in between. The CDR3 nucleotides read TGTGCCAGCAGCGTTGCCCCGGTCCAAGAGACCCAGTACTTC. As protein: CASSVAPVQETQYF.

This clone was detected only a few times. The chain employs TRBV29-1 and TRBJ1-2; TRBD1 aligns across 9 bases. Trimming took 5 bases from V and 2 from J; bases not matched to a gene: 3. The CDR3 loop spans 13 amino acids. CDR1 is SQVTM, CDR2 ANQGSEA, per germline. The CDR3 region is CSVQQGANYGYTF. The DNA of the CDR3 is TGCAGCGTTCAACAGGGGGCAAACTATGGCTACACCTTC.

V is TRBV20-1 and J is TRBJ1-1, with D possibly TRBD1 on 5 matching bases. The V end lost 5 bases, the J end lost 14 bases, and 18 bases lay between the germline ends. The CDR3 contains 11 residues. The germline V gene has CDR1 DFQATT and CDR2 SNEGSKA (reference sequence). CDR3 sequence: CSAPRGEATFF. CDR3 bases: TGCAGTGCTCCACGAGGGGAGGCCACCTTCTTT.

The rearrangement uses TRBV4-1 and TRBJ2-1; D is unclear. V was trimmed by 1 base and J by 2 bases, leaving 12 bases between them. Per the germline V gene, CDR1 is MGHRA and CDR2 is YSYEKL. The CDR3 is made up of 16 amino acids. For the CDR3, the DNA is TGCGCCAGCAGCCAAGGCCGAGCACTGACCTACAATGAGCAGTTCTTC. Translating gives CASSQGRALTYNEQFF.

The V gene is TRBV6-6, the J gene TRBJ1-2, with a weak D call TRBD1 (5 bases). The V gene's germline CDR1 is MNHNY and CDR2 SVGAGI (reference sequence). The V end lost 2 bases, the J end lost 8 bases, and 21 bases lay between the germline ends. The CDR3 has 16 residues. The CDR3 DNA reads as TGTGCCAGCAGTTACGGAGGCGGGGACCACCATCGGGGCTACACCTTC. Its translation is CASSYGGGDHHRGYTF.

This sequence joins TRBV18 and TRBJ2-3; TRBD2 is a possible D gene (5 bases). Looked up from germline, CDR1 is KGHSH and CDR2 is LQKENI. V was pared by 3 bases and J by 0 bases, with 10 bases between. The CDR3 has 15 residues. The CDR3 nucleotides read TGTGCCAGCTCACCTTTAGCGCGTAGCACAGATACGCAGTATTTT. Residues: CASSPLARSTDTQYF.